This T cell receptor (beta chain) was recovered during a study of blood T cell repertoires in COVID-19. As for the study in general: Acute-phase and convalescent COVID-19 samples originated in the United States, Italy and Spain. Nucleic acid was either cDNA or gDNA, and it came from T cells, B-cell-depleted T cells, or PBMCs.

The assay was immunoSEQ multiplex PCR, and TCRdb's table has in-frame clones only and misses some. The sample includes around 26,000 clones, around four fifths of them seen just once. The trim removed 4 bases at V and 1 base at J, leaving 6 bases unmatched. The CDR3 spans 17 residues. Germline CDR1 and CDR2: SGHVS and FQNEAQ. This sequence originates from a human donor in a cohort sampled during active COVID-19. The chain has TRBV7-8 and TRBJ2-6; TRBD1 agrees at 8 bases. Specimen: peripheral blood. The CDR3 region has the DNA TGTGCCAGCAGCTCCCGGGACAGGAATTCTGGGGCCAACGTCCTGACTTTC. It translates to CASSSRDRNSGANVLTF.